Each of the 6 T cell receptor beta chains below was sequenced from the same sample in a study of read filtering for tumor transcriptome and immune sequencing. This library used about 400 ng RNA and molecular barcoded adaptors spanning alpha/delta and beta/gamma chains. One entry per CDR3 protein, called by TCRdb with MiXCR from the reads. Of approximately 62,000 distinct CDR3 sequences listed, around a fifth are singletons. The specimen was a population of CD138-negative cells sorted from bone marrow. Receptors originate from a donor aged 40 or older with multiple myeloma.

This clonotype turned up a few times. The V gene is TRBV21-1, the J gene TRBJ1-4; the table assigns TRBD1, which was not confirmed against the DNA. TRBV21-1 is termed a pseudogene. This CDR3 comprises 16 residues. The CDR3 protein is CASSPDGQGSEEKLFF. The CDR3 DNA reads TGTGCCAGCAGCCCCGATGGACAGGGGTCGGAGGAAAAACTGTTTTTT.

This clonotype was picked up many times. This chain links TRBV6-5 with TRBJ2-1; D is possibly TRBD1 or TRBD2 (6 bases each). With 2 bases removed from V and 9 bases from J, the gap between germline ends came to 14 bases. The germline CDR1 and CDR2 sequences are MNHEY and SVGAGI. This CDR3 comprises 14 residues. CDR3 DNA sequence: TGTGCCAGCAGTTACAGGGGGGCGGGTAGTGAGCAGTTCTTC. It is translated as CASSYRGAGSEQFF.

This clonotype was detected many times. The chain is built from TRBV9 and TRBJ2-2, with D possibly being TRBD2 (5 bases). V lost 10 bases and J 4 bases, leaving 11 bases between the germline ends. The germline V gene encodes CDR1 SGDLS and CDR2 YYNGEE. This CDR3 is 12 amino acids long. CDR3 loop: CACKGSTGELFF. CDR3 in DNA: TGTGCCTGCAAAGGGAGCACCGGGGAGCTGTTTTTT.

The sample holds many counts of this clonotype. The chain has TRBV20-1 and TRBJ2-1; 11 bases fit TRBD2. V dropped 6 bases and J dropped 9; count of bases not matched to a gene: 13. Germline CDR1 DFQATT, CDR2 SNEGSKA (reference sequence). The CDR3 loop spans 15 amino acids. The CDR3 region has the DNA TGCAGTGCGAGCCGGCTAACCCTAGCGGGAGGTGAGCAGTTCTTC. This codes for CSASRLTLAGGEQFF.

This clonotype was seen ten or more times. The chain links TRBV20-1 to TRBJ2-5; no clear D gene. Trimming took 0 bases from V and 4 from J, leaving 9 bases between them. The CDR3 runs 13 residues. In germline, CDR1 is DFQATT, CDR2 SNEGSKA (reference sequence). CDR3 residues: CSARDLILETQYF. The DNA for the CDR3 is TGCAGTGCTAGAGATCTGATCTTAGAGACCCAGTACTTC.

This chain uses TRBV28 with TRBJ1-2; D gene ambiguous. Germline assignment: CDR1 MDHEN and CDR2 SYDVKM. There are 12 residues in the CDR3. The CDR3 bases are TGTTCCACGCAGGAGGCTAACTATGGCTACACCTTC. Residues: CSTQEANYGYTF.